The source of this T cell receptor (beta chain) is a study of T cells in narcolepsy. Study context: Donors had narcolepsy type 1 or type 2, or were healthy controls.

About this clone: Its antigen is currently unknown.

Libraries were prepared by immunoSEQ multiplex PCR; TCRdb keeps only in-frame clonotypes and omits some of them. Of approximately 32,000 clones in the sample, about nine tenths are singletons; the top ten hold approximately 0.8%. CDR3 length equals 11 residues. Germline CDR1 reads MDHEN; CDR2 reads SYDVKM. Trimming took off 11 bases at V and 0 bases at J, with 6 bases between the two ends. Study observations and caveats: Autoreactive HCRT-specific and TRIB2-specific clonotypes were marked in same-patient CSF-versus-blood CD4+ comparisons. Reportedly, autoreactive clonotypes were serially detected in patients' blood but not controls'. In some patient and control memory CD4+ samples, autoreactive clones were absent.

The sample was CD45RA- memory CD4+ T cells from PBMCs. This chain joins TRBV28 and TRBJ2-3; D not resolved. This sequence was found in a human donor with narcolepsy. CDR3 residues: CACTSTDTQYF. CDR3 bases: TGTGCCTGCACTAGCACAGATACGCAGTATTTT.